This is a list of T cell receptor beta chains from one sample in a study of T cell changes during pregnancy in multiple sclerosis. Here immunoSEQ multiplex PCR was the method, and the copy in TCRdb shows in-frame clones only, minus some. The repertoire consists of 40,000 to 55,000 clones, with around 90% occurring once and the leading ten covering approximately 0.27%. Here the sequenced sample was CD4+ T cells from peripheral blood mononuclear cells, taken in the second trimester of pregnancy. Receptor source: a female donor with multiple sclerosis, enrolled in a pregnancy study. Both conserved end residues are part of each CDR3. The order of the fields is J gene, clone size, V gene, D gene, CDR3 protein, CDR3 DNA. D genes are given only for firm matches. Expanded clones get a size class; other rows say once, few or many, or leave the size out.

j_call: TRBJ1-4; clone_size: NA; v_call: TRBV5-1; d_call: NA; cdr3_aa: CASSLAGGQEKLFF; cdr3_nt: TGCGCCAGCAGCTTGGCGGGGGGCCAAGAAAAACTGTTTTTT
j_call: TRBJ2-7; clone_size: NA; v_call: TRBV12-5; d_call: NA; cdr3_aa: CASGLDSSYEQYF; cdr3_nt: TGTGCTAGTGGTTTGGACAGCTCCTACGAGCAGTACTTC
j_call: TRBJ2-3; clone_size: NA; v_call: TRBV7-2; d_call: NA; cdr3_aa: CASSLDRFTDTQYF; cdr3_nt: TGTGCCAGCAGCTTAGACAGGTTCACAGATACGCAGTATTTT
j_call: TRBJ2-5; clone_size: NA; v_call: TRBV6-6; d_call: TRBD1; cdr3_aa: CASSHPGQQETQYF; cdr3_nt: TGTGCCAGCAGTCACCCGGGACAGCAAGAGACCCAGTACTTC
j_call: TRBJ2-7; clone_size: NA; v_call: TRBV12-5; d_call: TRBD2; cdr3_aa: CASGPRTSGSYEQYF; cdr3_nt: TGTGCTAGTGGTCCCCGGACTAGCGGGAGTTACGAGCAGTACTTC
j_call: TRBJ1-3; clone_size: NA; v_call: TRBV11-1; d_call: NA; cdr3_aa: CASSSPTGSGNTIYF; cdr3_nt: TGTGCCAGCAGCTCGCCAACAGGGTCTGGAAACACCATATATTTT
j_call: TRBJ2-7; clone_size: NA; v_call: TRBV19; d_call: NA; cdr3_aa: CASSQGHEQYF; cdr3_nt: TGTGCCAGTAGTCAGGGCCACGAGCAGTACTTC
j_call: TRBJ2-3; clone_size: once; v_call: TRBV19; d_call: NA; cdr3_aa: CASSLPGTDTQYF; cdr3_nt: TGTGCCAGTAGTCTCCCAGGCACAGATACGCAGTATTTT
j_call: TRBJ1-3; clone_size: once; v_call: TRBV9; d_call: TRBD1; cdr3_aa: CASSVRGTGFPGNTIYF; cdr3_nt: TGTGCCAGCAGCGTAAGGGGGACAGGGTTCCCCGGAAACACCATATATTTT
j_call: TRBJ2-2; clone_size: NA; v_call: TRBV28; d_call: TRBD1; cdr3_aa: CASSLSGTGGTGELFF; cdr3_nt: TGTGCCAGCAGTTTAAGTGGGACAGGGGGCACCGGGGAGCTGTTTTTT
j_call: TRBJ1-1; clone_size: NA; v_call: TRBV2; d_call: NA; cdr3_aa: CASSELGGLGEAFF; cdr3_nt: TGTGCCAGCAGTGAATTGGGGGGGCTCGGTGAAGCTTTCTTT
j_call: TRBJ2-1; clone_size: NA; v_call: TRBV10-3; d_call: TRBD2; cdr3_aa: CAISEKEAAGDSYNEQFF; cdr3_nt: TGTGCCATCAGTGAAAAGGAAGCAGCGGGGGACTCCTACAATGAGCAGTTCTTC
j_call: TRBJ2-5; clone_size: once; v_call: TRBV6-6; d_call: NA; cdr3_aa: CASSRTQETQYF; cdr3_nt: TGTGCCAGCAGTCGGACACAAGAGACCCAGTACTTC
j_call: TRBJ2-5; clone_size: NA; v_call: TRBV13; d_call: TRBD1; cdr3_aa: CASSLVQGSGVSRETQYF; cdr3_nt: TGTGCCAGCAGCTTAGTACAGGGGAGTGGGGTTTCCAGGGAGACCCAGTACTTC
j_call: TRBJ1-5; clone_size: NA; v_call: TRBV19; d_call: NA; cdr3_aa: CASSLGRGDNQPQHF; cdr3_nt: TGTGCCAGTAGTCTGGGCAGGGGAGACAATCAGCCCCAGCATTTT
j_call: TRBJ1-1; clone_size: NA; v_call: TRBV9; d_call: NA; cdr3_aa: CASSKGGRGEAFF; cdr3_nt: TGTGCCAGCAGCAAAGGAGGCCGGGGTGAAGCTTTCTTT
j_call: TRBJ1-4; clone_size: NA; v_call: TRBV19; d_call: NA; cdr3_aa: CASKGATNEKLFF; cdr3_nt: TGTGCCAGTAAAGGGGCAACTAATGAAAAACTGTTTTTT
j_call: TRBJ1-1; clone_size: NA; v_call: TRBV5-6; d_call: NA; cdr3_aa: CASSRTVYLPEAFF; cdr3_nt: TGTGCCAGCAGCAGGACAGTCTATTTGCCTGAAGCTTTCTTT
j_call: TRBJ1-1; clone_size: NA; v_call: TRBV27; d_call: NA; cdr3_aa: CASSLSGRGRTEAFF; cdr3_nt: TGTGCCAGCAGTTTATCCGGGAGAGGAAGGACTGAAGCTTTCTTT
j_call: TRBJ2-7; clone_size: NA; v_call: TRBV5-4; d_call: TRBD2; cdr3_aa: CASSLVPSGGKVSYEQYF; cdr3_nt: TGTGCCAGCAGCTTAGTTCCTAGCGGGGGGAAGGTCTCCTACGAGCAGTACTTC
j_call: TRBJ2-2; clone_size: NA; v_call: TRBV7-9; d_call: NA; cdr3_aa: CASSTASGVPRGRTGELFF; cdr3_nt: TGTGCCAGCAGCACAGCTAGCGGCGTACCCAGGGGAAGGACCGGGGAGCTGTTTTTT
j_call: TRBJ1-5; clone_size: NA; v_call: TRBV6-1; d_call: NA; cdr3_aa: CASIESTYDRQPQHF; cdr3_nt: TGTGCCAGCATCGAGAGCACCTACGACAGACAGCCCCAGCATTTT